This TCR beta chain was captured in a study of blood T cells in healthy people across ages. From germline, CDR1 is KGHDR and CDR2 SFDVKD. Trimming took 9 bases from V and 4 from J, leaving 19 bases between them. The CDR3 length is 15 residues. Alongside a J-beta primer mix, a sample-barcoded 5' primer served in a second PCR lasting about 7 to 11 cycles. One entry per CDR3 protein results from TCRdb running MiXCR on the 5' RACE reads. This sample has 650,000 to 1,000,000 distinct CDR3 sequences; 35% to 50% occur once, and the top ten carry roughly 18%. In its sample, this clonotype was seen a few times.

This clonotype originated in a man aged 80 or over in good health. Sequencing input: blood. The V and J genes are TRBV24-1 and TRBJ2-3; D remains unclear. In DNA form, the CDR3 reads TGTGCCACCCAAGGGTATTCCACACACTCAGATACGCAGTATTTT. Encoded protein: CATQGYSTHSDTQYF.